Listed below are T cell receptor beta chains from one sample, sequenced in a study of blood T cell repertoires in COVID-19. Clones were read by immunoSEQ multiplex PCR, and TCRdb kept only the in-frame ones, dropping some. The table lists approximately 300,000 clones, around 92% of them singletons. Material for sequencing was PBMCs or T cells enriched from blood (not recorded which). The source is a woman in her twenties or thirties who had recovered from COVID-19. Each CDR3 is given with its conserved first and last residue. Each record gives: D gene, clone size, J gene, V gene, CDR3 protein, CDR3 DNA. D genes are given only for firm matches. Size values are once, few and many counts, or a class for expanded clones, and some rows have none.

.	.	TRBJ1-1	TRBV14	CASSQGDTYTEAFF	TGTGCCAGCAGCCAAGGGGACACTTACACTGAAGCTTTCTTT
.	.	TRBJ2-7	TRBV4-1	CASSQRYSLLTSYEQYF	TGCGCCAGCAGCCAACGCTACAGCCTCCTTACCTCCTACGAGCAGTACTTC
TRBD2	.	TRBJ2-7	TRBV6-5	CASSHRLAGVYEQYF	TGTGCCAGCAGTCACAGACTAGCGGGCGTTTACGAGCAGTACTTC
TRBD2	.	TRBJ2-1	TRBV19	CASSAPLAGDYNEQFF	TGTGCCAGTAGTGCCCCCCTAGCGGGAGATTACAATGAGCAGTTCTTC
.	.	TRBJ2-1	TRBV5-1	CASSLGLSNNEQFF	TGCGCCAGCAGCTTGGGACTATCCAACAATGAGCAGTTCTTC
.	once	TRBJ1-2	TRBV19	CASRLAYGYTF	TGTGCCAGTAGGTTAGCCTATGGCTACACCTTC
TRBD1	once	TRBJ2-3	TRBV13	CASSLPSIGQGDTDTQYF	TGTGCCAGCAGCCTTCCCTCGATAGGACAGGGGGACACAGATACGCAGTATTTT
TRBD1	.	TRBJ2-1	TRBV7-6	CASSYGTGTYNEQFF	TGTGCCAGCAGCTACGGGACAGGCACCTACAATGAGCAGTTCTTC
.	.	TRBJ2-1	TRBV5-1	CASSLGQYINEQFF	TGCGCCAGCAGCTTGGGACAGTACATCAATGAGCAGTTCTTC
TRBD1	.	TRBJ1-1	TRBV20-1	CSASVQGAGNTEAFF	TGCAGTGCTAGTGTGCAGGGGGCGGGGAACACTGAAGCTTTCTTT
TRBD1	.	TRBJ2-2	TRBV5-6	CASMGQLTGELFF	TGTGCCAGCATGGGACAGCTCACCGGGGAGCTGTTTTTT
.	.	TRBJ1-1	TRBV5-1	CASSFRGTEAFF	TGCGCCAGCAGCTTCCGGGGGACTGAAGCTTTCTTT
.	.	TRBJ1-3	TRBV30	CAWPDSNSGNTIYF	TGTGCCTGGCCGGACTCTAACTCGGGAAACACCATATATTTT
.	.	TRBJ1-2	TRBV6-5	CASSYGGTLGGYTF	TGTGCCAGCAGTTACGGTGGGACCTTGGGGGGGTACACCTTC
TRBD1	once	TRBJ1-6	TRBV9	CASSGGQISYNSPLHF	TGTGCCAGCAGCGGGGGACAGATCTCCTATAATTCGCCCCTCCACTTT
.	.	TRBJ2-5	TRBV30	CAWSVSHFQETQYF	TGTGCCTGGAGTGTAAGTCACTTCCAAGAGACCCAGTACTTC
TRBD1	.	TRBJ1-6	TRBV5-6	CASSPRGPNSPLHF	TGTGCCAGCAGCCCCAGGGGGCCGAATTCACCCCTCCACTTT
TRBD1	few	TRBJ1-1	TRBV11-3	CASSLRVRQGAFCTEAFF	TGTGCCAGCAGCTTAAGGGTGAGACAGGGGGCATTTTGCACTGAAGCTTTCTTT
.	.	TRBJ1-2	TRBV29-1	CSVAGEAKGYTF	TGCAGCGTTGCTGGAGAGGCGAAAGGCTACACCTTC
TRBD1	.	TRBJ1-4	TRBV19	CASSNPTGEGANEKLFF	TGTGCCAGTAGTAATCCGACAGGGGAAGGAGCTAATGAAAAACTGTTTTTT
.	.	TRBJ1-5	TRBV2	CASSEAGPRSNQPQHF	TGTGCCAGCAGTGAAGCGGGCCCTCGAAGCAATCAGCCCCAGCATTTT
TRBD2	.	TRBJ2-7	TRBV6-5	CAAHPGLAVYEQYF	TGTGCCGCACACCCGGGACTAGCGGTATACGAGCAGTACTTC
.	.	TRBJ1-1	TRBV2	CASFWGGRASTEAFF	TGTGCCAGCTTCTGGGGGGGAAGGGCGAGCACTGAAGCTTTCTTT